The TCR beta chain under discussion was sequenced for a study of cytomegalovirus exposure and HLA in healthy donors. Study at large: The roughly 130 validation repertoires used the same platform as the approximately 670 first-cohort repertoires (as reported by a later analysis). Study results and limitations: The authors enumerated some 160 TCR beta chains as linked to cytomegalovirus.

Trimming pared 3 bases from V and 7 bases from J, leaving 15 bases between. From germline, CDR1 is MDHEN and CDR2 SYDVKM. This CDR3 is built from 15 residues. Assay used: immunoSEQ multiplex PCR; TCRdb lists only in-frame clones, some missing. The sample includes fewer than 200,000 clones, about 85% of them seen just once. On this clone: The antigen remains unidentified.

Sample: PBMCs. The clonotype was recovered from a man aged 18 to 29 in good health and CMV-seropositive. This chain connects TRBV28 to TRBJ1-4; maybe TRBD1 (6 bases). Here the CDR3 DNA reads TGTGCCAGCAGTTTCATCGGGGGGCTCGGTGAAAAACTGTTTTTT. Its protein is CASSFIGGLGEKLFF.